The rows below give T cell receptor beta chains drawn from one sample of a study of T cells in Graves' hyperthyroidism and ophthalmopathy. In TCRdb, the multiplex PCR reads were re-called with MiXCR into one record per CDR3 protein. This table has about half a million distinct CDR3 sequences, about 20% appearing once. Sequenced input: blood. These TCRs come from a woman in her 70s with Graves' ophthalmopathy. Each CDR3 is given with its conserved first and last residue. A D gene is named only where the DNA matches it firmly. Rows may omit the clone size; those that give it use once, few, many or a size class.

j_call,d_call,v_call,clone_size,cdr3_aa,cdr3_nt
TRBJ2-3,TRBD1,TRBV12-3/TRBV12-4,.,CASSLTGGQGSDTQYF,TGTGCCAGCAGTTTAACAGGGGGACAGGGGTCGGATACGCAGTATTTT
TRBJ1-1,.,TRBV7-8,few,CASSLFGGSTEAFF,TGTGCCAGCAGCCTTTTTGGGGGTTCCACTGAAGCTTTCTTT
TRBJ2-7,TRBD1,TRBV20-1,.,CSARQGTAYEQYF,TGCAGTGCCCGACAGGGAACGGCCTACGAGCAGTACTTC
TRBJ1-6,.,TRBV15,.,CATQGGEGNSPLHF,TGTGCCACCCAAGGGGGTGAAGGTAATTCACCCCTCCACTTT
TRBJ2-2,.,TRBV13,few,CASSSRTSRHNTGELFF,TGTGCCAGCAGCTCCCGAACTAGTCGGCATAACACCGGGGAGCTGTTTTTT
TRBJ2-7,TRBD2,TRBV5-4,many,CASSLTSGAYEQYF,TGTGCCAGCAGCCTAACTAGCGGGGCCTACGAGCAGTACTTC
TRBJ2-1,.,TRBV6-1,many,CASRALLNEQFF,TGTGCCAGCAGGGCACTATTGAATGAGCAGTTCTTC
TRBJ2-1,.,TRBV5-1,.,CASSLTTFSSYNEQFF,TGCGCCAGCAGCCTTACGACCTTCAGCTCCTACAATGAGCAGTTCTTC
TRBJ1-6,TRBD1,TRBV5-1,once,CASSSGQGGSNSPLHF,TGCGCCAGCAGCTCGGGACAGGGGGGAAGTAATTCACCCCTCCACTTT
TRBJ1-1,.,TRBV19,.,CASGTLFGTEAFF,TGTGCCAGCGGGACACTATTTGGCACTGAAGCTTTCTTT
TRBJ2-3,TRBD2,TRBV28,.,CASSRGLLFQSGRTDTQYF,TGTGCCAGCAGCAGAGGGTTGCTGTTCCAATCCGGGAGGACAGATACGCAGTATTTT
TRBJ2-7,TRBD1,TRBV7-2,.,CASSLGDRFNSEQYF,TGTGCCAGCAGCTTGGGGGACAGATTCAACTCCGAGCAGTACTTC
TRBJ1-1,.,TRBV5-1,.,CASSLVDANTEAFF,TGCGCCAGCAGCTTGGTAGATGCGAACACTGAAGCTTTCTTT
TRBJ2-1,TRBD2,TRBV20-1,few,CSARGRGGGSYNEQFF,TGCAGTGCTAGAGGGCGCGGGGGGGGGTCATACAATGAGCAGTTCTTC
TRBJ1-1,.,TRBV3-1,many,CASSQLDEGLSAFF,TGTGCCAGCAGCCAATTGGACGAGGGGTTGTCAGCTTTCTTT
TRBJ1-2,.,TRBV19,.,CASSIDFSFGYTF,TGTGCCAGTAGTATAGATTTTTCGTTTGGCTACACCTTC
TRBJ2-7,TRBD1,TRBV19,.,CASSNSGGRNEQYF,TGTGCCAGTAGTAACTCAGGGGGACGGAACGAGCAGTACTTC
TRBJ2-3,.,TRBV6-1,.,CASKSITDTQYF,TGTGCCAGCAAATCGATCACAGATACGCAGTATTTT
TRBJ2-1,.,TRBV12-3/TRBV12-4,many,CASSLGSGNEQFF,TGTGCCAGCAGTTTAGGAAGCGGGAATGAGCAGTTCTTC
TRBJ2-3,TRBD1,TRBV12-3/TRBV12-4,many,CASSLGTANTDTQYF,TGTGCCAGCAGTCTTGGGACAGCCAACACAGATACGCAGTATTTT
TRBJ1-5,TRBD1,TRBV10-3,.,CAISDPPTGGTSDQPQHF,TGTGCCATCAGTGATCCCCCCACAGGGGGTACTTCCGATCAGCCCCAGCATTTT
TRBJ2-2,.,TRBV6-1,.,CASRWAIGELFF,TGTGCCAGCAGATGGGCCATCGGGGAGCTGTTTTTT
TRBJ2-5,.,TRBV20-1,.,CSARTGPKETQYF,TGCAGTGCTAGGACTGGCCCCAAAGAGACCCAGTACTTC
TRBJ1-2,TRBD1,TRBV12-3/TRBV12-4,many,CASRRQGADYGYTF,TGTGCCAGCAGAAGACAGGGGGCCGACTATGGCTACACCTTC
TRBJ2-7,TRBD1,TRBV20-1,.,CSARRTGRFYEQYF,TGCAGTGCTAGACGGACAGGACGGTTCTACGAGCAGTACTTC
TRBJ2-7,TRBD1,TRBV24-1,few,CATSDRTGSYEQYF,TGTGCCACCAGTGATCGGACAGGCTCCTACGAGCAGTACTTC
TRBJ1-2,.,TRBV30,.,CAWRVPPGINYGYTF,TGTGCCTGGAGAGTCCCACCCGGGATTAACTATGGCTACACCTTC
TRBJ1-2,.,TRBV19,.,CASSTDRKWDYGYTF,TGTGCCAGTAGTACCGACAGAAAATGGGACTATGGCTACACCTTC
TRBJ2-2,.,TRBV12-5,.,CASGSGTVNTGELFF,TGTGCTAGTGGTTCGGGGACGGTGAACACCGGGGAGCTGTTTTTT
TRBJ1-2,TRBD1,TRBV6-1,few,CASSETPRTGYGYTF,TGTGCCAGCAGTGAAACCCCGAGGACAGGTTATGGCTACACCTTC
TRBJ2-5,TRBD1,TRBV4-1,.,CATRQGNQETQYF,TGCGCCACCCGACAGGGAAATCAAGAGACCCAGTACTTC
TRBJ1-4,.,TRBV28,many,CASSSLGQGKSEKLFF,TGTGCCAGCAGTTCACTCGGGCAGGGGAAGAGTGAAAAACTGTTTTTT
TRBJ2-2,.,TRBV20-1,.,CSARAGADTGELFF,TGCAGTGCTAGAGCCGGGGCGGACACCGGGGAGCTGTTTTTT
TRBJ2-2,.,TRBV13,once,CASSLSGVQFGELFF,TGTGCCAGCAGCTTATCGGGAGTCCAATTCGGGGAGCTGTTTTTT
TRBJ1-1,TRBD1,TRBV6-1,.,CASCTGGWEAFF,TGTGCCAGCTGTACAGGGGGCTGGGAAGCTTTCTTT
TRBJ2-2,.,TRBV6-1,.,CASSSRTPNTGELFF,TGTGCCAGCAGTTCCCGGACTCCGAACACCGGGGAGCTGTTTTTT
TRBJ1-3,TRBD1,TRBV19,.,CASSSGGLPSGNTIYF,TGTGCCAGTAGTTCAGGGGGCCTCCCCTCTGGAAACACCATATATTTT
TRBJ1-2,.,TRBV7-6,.,CASSLDSREGYTF,TGTGCCAGCAGCTTGGACAGTCGCGAGGGCTACACCTTC
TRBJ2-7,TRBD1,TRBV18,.,CASSPVGTASFYEQYF,TGTGCCAGCTCACCAGTAGGGACAGCATCCTTCTACGAGCAGTACTTC
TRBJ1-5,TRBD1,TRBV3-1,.,CASSQNRGENQPQHF,TGTGCCAGCAGCCAAAACAGGGGAGAGAATCAGCCCCAGCATTTT
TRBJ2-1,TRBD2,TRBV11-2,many,CASSSGSFAINEQFF,TGTGCCAGCAGTAGCGGGAGTTTCGCTATCAATGAGCAGTTCTTC
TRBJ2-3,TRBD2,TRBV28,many,CASSPQAGGRASTDTQYF,TGTGCCAGCAGTCCCCAAGCGGGCGGGAGGGCCAGTACAGATACGCAGTATTTT
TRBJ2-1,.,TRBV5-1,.,CASSFPDYNEQFF,TGCGCCAGCAGCTTTCCGGATTACAATGAGCAGTTCTTC
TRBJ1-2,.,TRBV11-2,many,CASTIGGYGYTF,TGTGCCAGCACCATAGGGGGGTATGGCTACACCTTC
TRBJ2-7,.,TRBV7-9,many,CASSSGQHYEQYF,TGTGCCAGCAGCTCCGGACAGCACTACGAGCAGTACTTC
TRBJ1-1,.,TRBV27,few,CASSQTDSQAFF,TGTGCCAGCAGTCAAACCGACAGTCAAGCTTTCTTT
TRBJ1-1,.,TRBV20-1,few,CSARVGTLSTEAFF,TGCAGTGCTAGAGTTGGGACGTTGTCCACTGAAGCTTTCTTT
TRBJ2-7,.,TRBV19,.,CASSILLRGSHYEQYF,TGTGCCAGTAGTATTCTCCTTAGGGGATCCCACTACGAGCAGTACTTC
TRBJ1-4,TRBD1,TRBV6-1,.,CASGQGSEKLFF,TGTGCCAGCGGACAGGGATCTGAAAAACTGTTTTTT
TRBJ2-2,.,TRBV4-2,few,CASSQDAHTGELFF,TGTGCCAGCAGCCAAGATGCCCACACCGGGGAGCTGTTTTTT
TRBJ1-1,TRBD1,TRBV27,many,CASSSGGSSNTEAFF,TGTGCCAGCAGTTCAGGGGGCTCGTCGAACACTGAAGCTTTCTTT
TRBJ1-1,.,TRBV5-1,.,CASSPRIGGVNTEAFF,TGCGCCAGCAGCCCTCGGATCGGAGGGGTGAACACTGAAGCTTTCTTT
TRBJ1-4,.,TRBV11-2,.,CASSLVGRDEKLFF,TGTGCCAGCAGCTTAGTAGGCAGGGACGAAAAACTGTTTTTT